A single sample gave rise to the 3 T cell receptor beta chains below, sequenced in a study of blood T cell repertoires in COVID-19. The method was immunoSEQ multiplex PCR; TCRdb's version includes in-frame clones alone and lacks a portion of them. The profile shows roughly 20,000 clones, about four fifths of them singletons. Sequenced input: peripheral blood. The source is a man older than 75 with acute or convalescent COVID-19.

The V and J genes are TRBV4-1 and TRBJ1-3; 7 bases fit TRBD1. Trimming cost V 1 base and J 6 bases; bases outside gene matches: 12. Germline V gene lookup returns CDR1 MGHRA and CDR2 YSYEKL. The CDR3 sequence is 17 residues long. Here the CDR3 reads CASSQGLPGQFLNTIYF. The CDR3 bases are TGCGCCAGCAGCCAAGGTTTACCGGGACAGTTCTTAAACACCATATATTTT.

The V call is TRBV5-6, the J call TRBJ2-5, with 8 bases that match TRBD1. The germline V gene has CDR1 SGHDT and CDR2 YYEEEE. The CDR3 covers 18 residues. With 4 bases clipped from V and 2 bases from J, the junction kept 16 bases outside the gene matches. CDR3 amino acids: CASSPLPWTGFGQETQYF. The DNA for the CDR3 is TGTGCCAGCAGCCCACTTCCCTGGACAGGGTTCGGTCAAGAGACCCAGTACTTC. The full variable domain, with the rest looked up from reference TRBV5-6 and TRBJ2-5, is DAGVTQSPTHLIKTRGQQVTLRCSPKSGHDTVSWYQQALGQGPQFIFQYYEEEERQRGNFPDRFSGHQFPNYSSELNVNALLLGDSALYLCASSPLPWTGFGQETQYFGPGTRLLVL.

This chain uses TRBV5-1 with TRBJ1-6; 11 bases fit TRBD1. Germline CDR1 reads SGHRS; CDR2 reads YFSETQ. After removal of 4 bases from V and 9 bases from J, the junction contained 9 bases not matched to a gene. The CDR3 has 16 residues. DNA of the CDR3: TGCGCCAGCAGCGAGGGGACAGGGGGATGGAGTTCACCCCTCCACTTT. Encoded protein: CASSEGTGGWSSPLHF.